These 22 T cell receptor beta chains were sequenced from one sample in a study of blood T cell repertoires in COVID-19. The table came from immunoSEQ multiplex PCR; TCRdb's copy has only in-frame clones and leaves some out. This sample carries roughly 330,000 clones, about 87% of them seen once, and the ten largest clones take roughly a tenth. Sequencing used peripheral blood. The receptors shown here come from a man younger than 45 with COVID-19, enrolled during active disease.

The CDR3 sequence is CATSRDAGGHQPQHF. The CDR3 DNA follows: TGTGCCACCAGCAGAGATGCGGGGGGCCATCAGCCCCAGCATTTT. The gene calls are TRBV15 and TRBJ1-5, with a tentative D call TRBD1 (6 bases). The germline V gene has CDR1 LNHNV and CDR2 YYDKDF (reference sequence). This CDR3 comprises 15 residues. V was trimmed by 0 bases and J by 5 bases, leaving 11 bases between them.

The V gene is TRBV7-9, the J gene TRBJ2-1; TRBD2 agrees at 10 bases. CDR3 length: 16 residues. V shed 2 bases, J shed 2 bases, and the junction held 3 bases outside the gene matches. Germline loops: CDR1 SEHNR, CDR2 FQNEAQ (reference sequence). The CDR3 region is CASSLRLAGTYNEQFF. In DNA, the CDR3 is TGTGCCAGCAGCTTACGACTAGCGGGTACCTACAATGAGCAGTTCTTC.

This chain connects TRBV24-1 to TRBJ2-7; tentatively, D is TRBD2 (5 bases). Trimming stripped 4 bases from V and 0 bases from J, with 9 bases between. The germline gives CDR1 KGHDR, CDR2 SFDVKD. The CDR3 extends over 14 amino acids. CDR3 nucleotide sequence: TGTGCCACCAGTGACCCGGGGTCCTCCTACGAGCAGTACTTC. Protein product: CATSDPGSSYEQYF.

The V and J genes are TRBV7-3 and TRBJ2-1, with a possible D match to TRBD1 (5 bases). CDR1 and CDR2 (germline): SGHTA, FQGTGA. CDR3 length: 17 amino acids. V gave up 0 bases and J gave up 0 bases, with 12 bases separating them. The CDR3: CASSLTAGPGSYNEQFF. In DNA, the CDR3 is TGTGCCAGCAGCTTAACGGCAGGGCCGGGCTCCTACAATGAGCAGTTCTTC. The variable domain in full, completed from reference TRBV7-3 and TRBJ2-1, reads GAGVSQTPSNKVTEKGKYVELRCDPISGHTALYWYRQSLGQGPEFLIYFQGTGAADDSGLPNDRFFAVRPEGSVSTLKIQRTERGDSAVYLCASSLTAGPGSYNEQFFGPGTRLTVL.

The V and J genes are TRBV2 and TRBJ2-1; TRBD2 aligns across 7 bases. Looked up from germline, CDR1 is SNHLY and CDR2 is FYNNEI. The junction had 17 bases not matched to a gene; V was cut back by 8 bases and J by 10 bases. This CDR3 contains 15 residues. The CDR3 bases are TGTGCCAGCGCGTGGACTAGAGGGACCTTCGGCGAGCAGTTCTTC. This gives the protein CASAWTRGTFGEQFF. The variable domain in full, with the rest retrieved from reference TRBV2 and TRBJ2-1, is EPEVTQTPSHQVTQMGQEVILRCVPISNHLYFYWYRQILGQKVEFLVSFYNNEISEKSEIFDDQFSVERPDGSNFTLKIRSTKLEDSAMYFCASAWTRGTFGEQFFGPGTRLTVL.

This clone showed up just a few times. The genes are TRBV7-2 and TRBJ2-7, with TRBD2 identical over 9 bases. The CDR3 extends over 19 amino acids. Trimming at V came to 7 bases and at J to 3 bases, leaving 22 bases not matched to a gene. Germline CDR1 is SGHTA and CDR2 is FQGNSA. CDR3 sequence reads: CASTTSAGGRAVSVYEQYF. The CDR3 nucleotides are TGTGCCAGCACCACTAGCGCCGGCGGGAGGGCGGTTTCGGTCTACGAGCAGTACTTC.

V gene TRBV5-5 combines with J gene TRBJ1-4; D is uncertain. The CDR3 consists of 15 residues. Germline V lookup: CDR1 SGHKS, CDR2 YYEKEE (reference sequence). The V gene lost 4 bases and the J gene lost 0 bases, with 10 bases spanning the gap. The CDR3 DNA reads TGTGCCAGCAGCACGAGAACCTCAACTAATGAAAAACTGTTTTTT. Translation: CASSTRTSTNEKLFF.

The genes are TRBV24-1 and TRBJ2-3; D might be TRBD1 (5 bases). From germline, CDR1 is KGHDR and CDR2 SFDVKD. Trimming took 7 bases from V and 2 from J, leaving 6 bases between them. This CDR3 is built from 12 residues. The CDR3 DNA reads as TGTGCCACCAGCAGGGACACAGATACGCAGTATTTT. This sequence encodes CATSRDTDTQYF.

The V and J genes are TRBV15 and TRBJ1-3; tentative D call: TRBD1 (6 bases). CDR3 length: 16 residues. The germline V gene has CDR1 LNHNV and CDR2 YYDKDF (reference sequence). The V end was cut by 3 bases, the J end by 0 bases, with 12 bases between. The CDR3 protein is CATSRQGPSSGNTIYF. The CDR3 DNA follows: TGTGCCACCAGCAGGCAGGGGCCAAGCTCTGGAAACACCATATATTTT.

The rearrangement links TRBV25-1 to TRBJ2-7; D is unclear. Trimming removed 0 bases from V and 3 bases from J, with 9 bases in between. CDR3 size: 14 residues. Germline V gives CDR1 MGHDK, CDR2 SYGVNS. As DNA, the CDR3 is TGTGCCAGCAGTGAATATGGCAGATTCTACGAGCAGTACTTC. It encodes CASSEYGRFYEQYF.

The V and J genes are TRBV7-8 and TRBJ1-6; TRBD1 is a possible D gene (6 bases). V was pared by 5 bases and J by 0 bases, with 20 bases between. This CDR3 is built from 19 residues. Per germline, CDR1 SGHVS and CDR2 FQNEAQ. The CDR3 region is CASSPLGGQGSSYNSPLHF. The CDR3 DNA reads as TGTGCCAGCAGCCCCTTGGGGGGGCAGGGGAGCTCCTATAATTCACCCCTCCACTTT.

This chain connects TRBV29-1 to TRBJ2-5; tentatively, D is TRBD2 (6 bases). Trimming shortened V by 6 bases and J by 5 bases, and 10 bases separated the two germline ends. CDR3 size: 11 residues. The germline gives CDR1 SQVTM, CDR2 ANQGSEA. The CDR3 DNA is TGCAGCGTCTGGGGGGAGGAGACCCAGTACTTC. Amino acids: CSVWGEETQYF.

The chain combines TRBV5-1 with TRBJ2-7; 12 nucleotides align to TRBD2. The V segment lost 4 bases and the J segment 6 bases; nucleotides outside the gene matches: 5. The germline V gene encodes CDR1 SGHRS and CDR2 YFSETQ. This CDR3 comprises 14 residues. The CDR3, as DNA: TGCGCCAGCAGCCACGGGACTAGCGGGTTCGAGCAGTACTTC. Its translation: CASSHGTSGFEQYF.

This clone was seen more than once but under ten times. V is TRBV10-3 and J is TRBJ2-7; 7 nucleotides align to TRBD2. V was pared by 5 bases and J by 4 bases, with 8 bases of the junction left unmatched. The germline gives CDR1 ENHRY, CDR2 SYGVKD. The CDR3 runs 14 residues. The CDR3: CAISSSGSRYEQYF. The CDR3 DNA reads TGTGCCATCAGTAGTAGCGGGTCTCGTTACGAGCAGTACTTC.

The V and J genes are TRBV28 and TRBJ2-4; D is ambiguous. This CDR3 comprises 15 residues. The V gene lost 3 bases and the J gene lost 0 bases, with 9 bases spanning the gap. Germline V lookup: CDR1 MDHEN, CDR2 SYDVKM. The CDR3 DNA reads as TGTGCCAGCAGTTTCTCGAGCTTAGCCAAAAACATTCAGTACTTC. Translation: CASSFSSLAKNIQYF. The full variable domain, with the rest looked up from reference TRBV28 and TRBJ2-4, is DVKVTQSSRYLVKRTGEKVFLECVQDMDHENMFWYRQDPGLGLRLIYFSYDVKMKEKGDIPEGYSVSREKKERFSLILESASTNQTSMYLCASSFSSLAKNIQYFGAGTRLSVL.

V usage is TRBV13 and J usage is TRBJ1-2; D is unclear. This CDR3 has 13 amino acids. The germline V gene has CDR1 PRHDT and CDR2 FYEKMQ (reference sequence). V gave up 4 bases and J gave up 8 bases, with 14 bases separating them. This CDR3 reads CASSSENQAGYTF. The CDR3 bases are TGTGCCAGCAGCTCAGAGAACCAGGCGGGCTACACCTTC. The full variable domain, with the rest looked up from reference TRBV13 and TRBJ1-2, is AAGVIQSPRHLIKEKRETATLKCYPIPRHDTVYWYQQGPGQDPQFLISFYEKMQSDKGSIPDRFSAQQFSDYHSELNMSSLELGDSALYFCASSSENQAGYTFGSGTRLTVV.

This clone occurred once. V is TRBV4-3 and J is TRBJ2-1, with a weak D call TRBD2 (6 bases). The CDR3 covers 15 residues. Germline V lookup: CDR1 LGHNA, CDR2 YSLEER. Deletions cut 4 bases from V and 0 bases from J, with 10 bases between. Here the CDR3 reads CASSPQEGSYNEQFF. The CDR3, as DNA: TGCGCCAGCAGCCCCCAGGAGGGCTCCTACAATGAGCAGTTCTTC.

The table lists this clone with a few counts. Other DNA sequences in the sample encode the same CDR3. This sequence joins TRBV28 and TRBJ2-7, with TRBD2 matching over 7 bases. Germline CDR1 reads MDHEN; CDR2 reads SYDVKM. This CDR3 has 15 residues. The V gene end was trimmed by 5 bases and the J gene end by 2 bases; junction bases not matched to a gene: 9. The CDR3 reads CASSLMGGVTYEQYF. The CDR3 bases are TGTGCCAGCAGTCTTATGGGGGGGGTCACCTACGAGCAGTACTTC.

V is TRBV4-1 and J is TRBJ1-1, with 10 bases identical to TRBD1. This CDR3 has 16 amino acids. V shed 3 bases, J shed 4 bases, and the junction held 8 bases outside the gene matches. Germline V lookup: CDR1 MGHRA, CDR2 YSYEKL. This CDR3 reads CASSQTGGRRVTEAFF. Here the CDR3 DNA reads TGCGCCAGCAGCCAGACAGGGGGCAGGAGGGTCACTGAAGCTTTCTTT.

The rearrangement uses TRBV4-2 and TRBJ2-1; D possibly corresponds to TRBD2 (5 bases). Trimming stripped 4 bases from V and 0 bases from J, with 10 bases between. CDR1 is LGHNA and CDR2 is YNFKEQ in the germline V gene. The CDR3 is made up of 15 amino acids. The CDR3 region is CASSRSGSSYNEQFF. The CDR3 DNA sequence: TGTGCCAGCAGCCGGTCGGGATCCTCCTACAATGAGCAGTTCTTC.

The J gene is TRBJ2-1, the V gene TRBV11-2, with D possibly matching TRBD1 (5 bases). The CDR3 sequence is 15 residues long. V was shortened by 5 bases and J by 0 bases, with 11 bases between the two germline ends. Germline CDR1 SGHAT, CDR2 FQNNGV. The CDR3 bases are TGTGCCAGCAGCGTAGGGCAGGGCTCCTACAATGAGCAGTTCTTC. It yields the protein CASSVGQGSYNEQFF.

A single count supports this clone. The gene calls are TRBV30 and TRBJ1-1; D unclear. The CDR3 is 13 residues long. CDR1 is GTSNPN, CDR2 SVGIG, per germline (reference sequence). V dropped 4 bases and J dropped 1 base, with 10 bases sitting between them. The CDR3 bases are TGTGCCTGGAATAGACACCCGAACACTGAAGCTTTCTTT. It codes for CAWNRHPNTEAFF.